The clone carrying this T cell receptor (beta chain) was observed a handful of times. This sample was included in a study of blood T cells in healthy people across ages. No fewer than 5 micrograms of total RNA were isolated from every sample. The CDR3 covers 16 residues. The V gene end was trimmed by 6 bases and the J gene end by 6 bases; junction bases not matched to a gene: 16. In germline, CDR1 is SGHRS, CDR2 YFSETQ. Next came a second PCR, run for roughly 6 to 11 cycles, which used a sample-barcoded 5' primer along with a J-beta primer mix. TCRdb reprocessed the 5' RACE reads via MiXCR and lists one record per CDR3 protein. Of some 1,000,000 distinct CDR3 sequences listed, 25% are singletons. This same sample was also taken into another study, of T cells of mothers and their children.

The sample consisted of blood. V gene TRBV5-1 combines with J gene TRBJ2-7, with 9 bases identical to TRBD2. The source is a girl aged 2 to 10 in good health. This chain's CDR3 is CASNPWTAGGRSEQYF. DNA of the CDR3: TGCGCCAGCAACCCTTGGACTGCGGGAGGGAGGAGCGAGCAGTACTTC.